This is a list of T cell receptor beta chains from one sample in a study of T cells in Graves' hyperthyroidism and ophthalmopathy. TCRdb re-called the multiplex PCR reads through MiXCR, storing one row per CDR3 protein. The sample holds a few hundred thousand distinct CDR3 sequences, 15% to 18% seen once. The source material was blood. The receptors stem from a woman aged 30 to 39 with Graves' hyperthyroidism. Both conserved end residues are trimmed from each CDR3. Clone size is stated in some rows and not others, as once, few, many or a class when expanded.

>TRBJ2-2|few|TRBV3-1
ASSHSGLAMANTGELF
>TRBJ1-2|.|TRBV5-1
ASSPDRPAGGYT
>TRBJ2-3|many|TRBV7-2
ASSLFPGQRTDTQY
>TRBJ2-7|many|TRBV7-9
ASSARDRVISEQY
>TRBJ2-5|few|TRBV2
ASSDPGQQETQY
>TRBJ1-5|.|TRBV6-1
ASSEFTSNQPQH
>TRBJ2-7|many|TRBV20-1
SARDGADYEQY
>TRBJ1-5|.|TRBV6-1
ASSDRTNQPQH
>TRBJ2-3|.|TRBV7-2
ASSFPGEGDTQY
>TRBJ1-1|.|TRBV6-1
ASTQGAWNTEAF
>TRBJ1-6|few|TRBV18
ASSLGQGARDSPLH
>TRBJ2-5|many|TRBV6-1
ASSPPIGGSWETQY
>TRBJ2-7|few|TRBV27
ASSLGEEYEQY
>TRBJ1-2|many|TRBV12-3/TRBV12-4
ASSLARFGGDNGYGYT